The 4 T cell receptor beta chains given below trace back to one sample, sequenced in a study of long-term antiretroviral therapy in people with HIV. Assay version v3.0 of immunoSEQ was used, and it was run at survey level. The table came from immunoSEQ multiplex PCR; TCRdb's copy has only in-frame clones and leaves some out. The data hold about 21,000 clones, with roughly 86% observed a single time. Sequencing was performed on unsorted PBMCs, taken 1.3 years after starting antiretroviral therapy. These receptors all come from a man in his 60s with HIV.

The chain has TRBV20-1 and TRBJ2-7; D possibly corresponds to TRBD1 (5 bases). Per germline, CDR1 DFQATT and CDR2 SNEGSKA (reference sequence). V lost 5 bases to trimming and J lost 4 bases, with 6 bases between them. The CDR3 runs to 10 residues. The CDR3 sequence is CSARQYEQYF. The CDR3 DNA follows: TGCAGTGCTCGACAGTACGAGCAGTACTTC.

The chain links TRBV2 to TRBJ2-7; D perhaps matches TRBD1 (6 bases). The ends were cut back, 2 bases at V and 4 bases at J, with 9 bases in the middle. The CDR3 is 13 amino acids. From germline, CDR1 is SNHLY and CDR2 FYNNEI. The CDR3 protein is CASSEQGLYEQYF. The CDR3 nucleotides read TGTGCCAGCAGTGAACAGGGGTTATACGAGCAGTACTTC.

The rearrangement uses TRBV12-2 and TRBJ2-2; whether TRBD2, the table's D call, matches the DNA was not checked. TRBV12-2 is listed as a pseudogene. The CDR3 runs to 18 residues. The CDR3 coding sequence is TGTGCAAGTCGCTTAGCGGCCCTACCTGGGGGGAGCACCGGGGAGCTGTTTTTT. Its translation is CASRLAALPGGSTGELFF.

The V call is TRBV15, the J call TRBJ2-3; D gene unclear. Germline values: CDR1 LNHNV, CDR2 YYDKDF (reference sequence). This CDR3 has 14 amino acids. V was clipped by 4 bases and J by 1 base, with 9 bases between them. The CDR3 coding sequence is TGTGCCACCAGCATTTTCGCAGGCACAGATACGCAGTATTTT. It translates to CATSIFAGTDTQYF.